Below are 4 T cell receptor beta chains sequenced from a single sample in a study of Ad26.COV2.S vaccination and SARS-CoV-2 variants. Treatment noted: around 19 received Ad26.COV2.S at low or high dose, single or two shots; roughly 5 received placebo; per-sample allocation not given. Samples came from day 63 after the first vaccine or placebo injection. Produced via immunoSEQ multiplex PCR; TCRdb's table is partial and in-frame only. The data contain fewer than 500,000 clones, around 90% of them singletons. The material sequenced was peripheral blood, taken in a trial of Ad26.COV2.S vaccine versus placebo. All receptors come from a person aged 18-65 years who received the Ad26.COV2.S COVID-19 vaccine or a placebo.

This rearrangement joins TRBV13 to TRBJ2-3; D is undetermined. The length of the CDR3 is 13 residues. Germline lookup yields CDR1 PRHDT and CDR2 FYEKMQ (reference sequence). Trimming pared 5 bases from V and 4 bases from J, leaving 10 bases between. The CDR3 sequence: CASSPPNPDTQYF. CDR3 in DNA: TGTGCCAGCAGCCCTCCTAATCCAGATACGCAGTATTTT.

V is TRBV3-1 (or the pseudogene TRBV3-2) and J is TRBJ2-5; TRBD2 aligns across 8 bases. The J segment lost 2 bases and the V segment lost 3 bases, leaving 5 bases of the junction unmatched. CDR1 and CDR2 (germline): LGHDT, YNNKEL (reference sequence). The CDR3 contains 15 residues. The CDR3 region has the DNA TGTGCCAGCAGCCAGGGACTAGGGGATCAAGAGACCCAGTACTTC. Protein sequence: CASSQGLGDQETQYF.

This chain's CDR3 is CASTRGAGGPWDTQYF. In nucleotides, the CDR3 is TGTGCCAGCACCCGAGGAGCGGGAGGCCCGTGGGATACGCAGTATTTT. The J gene is TRBJ2-3, the V gene TRBV28; 9 nucleotides align to TRBD2. This CDR3 contains 16 residues. The trim removed 7 bases at V and 6 bases at J, leaving 14 bases unmatched. Germline CDR1 reads MDHEN; CDR2 reads SYDVKM.

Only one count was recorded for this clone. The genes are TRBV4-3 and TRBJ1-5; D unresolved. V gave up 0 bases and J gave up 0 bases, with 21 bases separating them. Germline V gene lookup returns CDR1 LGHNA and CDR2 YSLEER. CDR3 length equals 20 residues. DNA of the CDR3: TGCGCCAGCAGCCAAGACCCATGGGCCTCGGACGGAGGTAGCAATCAGCCCCAGCATTTT. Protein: CASSQDPWASDGGSNQPQHF.